The T cell receptor (beta chain) described here comes from a study of T-cell memory formation after mild COVID-19. General study findings and limits: Contracting CD4+ clones lay largely in CM and EM, with CD8+ ones residing in EMRA.

TCRdb reprocessed the 5' RACE reads with MiXCR, giving one entry per CDR3 protein. This sample yields 400,000 to 500,000 distinct CDR3 sequences, of which 20% to 25% are seen a single time; 8.8% belongs to the top ten. The germline CDR1 and CDR2 sequences are MNHEY and SVGAGI. The ends were cut back, 0 bases at V and 5 bases at J, with 13 bases in the middle. This CDR3 contains 15 residues. Worth noting for this clonotype: Antigen specificity is unknown.

The rearrangement links TRBV6-5 to TRBJ2-5; possibly TRBD1 for D (5 bases). The TCR originated in an adult woman who had mild COVID-19 (a few samples of this study predate the infection). Cell type and time point are not known. Sample: PBMCs or a T cell subset sorted from them (not recorded which). CDR3 region: CASSYSGVPGETQYF. In DNA, the CDR3 is TGTGCCAGCAGTTACTCAGGGGTACCCGGGGAGACCCAGTACTTC.